The T cell receptor beta chain under discussion was sequenced for a study of blood T cell repertoires in COVID-19. Participants came from fewer than 25 US areas, aged roughly 18 to 95 years. The study assigned cohorts using participant-reported clinical history. Sequenced by immunoSEQ multiplex PCR; TCRdb stores in-frame clones only, minus some. Of approximately 220,000 clones in the sample, about 79% were seen once. In germline, CDR1 is SGHVS, CDR2 FNYEAQ. V was clipped by 6 bases and J by 7 bases; unmatched bases: 5. CDR3 length: 14 amino acids. This sequence was found in a woman aged 40 to 50 with acute COVID-19. The specimen was PBMCs or T cells enriched from blood (not recorded which). V is TRBV7-6 and J is TRBJ1-4, with TRBD1 matching 10 bases. This chain's CDR3 is CASRGGQGSEKLFF. The CDR3 DNA follows: TGTGCCAGCAGAGGGGGACAGGGGAGTGAAAAACTGTTTTTT.